The present entry profiles one T cell receptor beta chain with its context. Profiled with immunoSEQ multiplex PCR; TCRdb holds only in-frame clones, not every one. The sample lists 230,000 or so clones, 85% to 95% occurring once. These data belong to a study of control samples from healthy donors and cancer patients. The junction had 7 bases not matched to a gene; V was cut back by 8 bases and J by 4 bases. Germline V gives CDR1 MGHDK, CDR2 SYGVNS. The CDR3 covers 15 residues. The chain combines TRBV25-1 with TRBJ2-3; 12 bases match TRBD2. The sequenced sample was blood. This TCR derives from a man aged 45-65 years in good health. The CDR3 coding sequence is TGTGCCAGCGGCGGGCTAGCGGGGGGGCCAGATACGCAGTATTTT. Its translation: CASGGLAGGPDTQYF.